The clone carrying this T cell receptor (beta chain) appeared a few times. Antigen: not known. Trimming at V came to 1 base and at J to 4 bases, leaving 2 bases not matched to a gene. Germline lookup yields CDR1 SGHTA and CDR2 FQGTGA. The CDR3 totals 15 residues. This record comes from a study of T-cell memory formation after mild COVID-19. On the study more broadly: Largely, TCR clusters stayed within a single donor. Study conclusions and caveats: CD4+ bias marked clones expanding day 15 to 37, unlike balanced contracting clones.

Constant-segment primers served in 5'RACE that generated TCR alpha and TCR beta cDNA libraries bearing sample barcodes and UMIs. A single record per CDR3 protein comes from TCRdb applying MiXCR to the 5' RACE reads. This sample has around 370,000 distinct CDR3 sequences, with 20% to 25% found just once. The sequence came from an adult woman who had mild COVID-19 (a few samples of this study predate the infection). Cell type and time point are not known. This chain connects TRBV7-3 to TRBJ2-1, with 9 bases aligning to TRBD1. Sequencing was performed on PBMCs or a T cell subset sorted from them (not recorded which). CDR3 loop: CASSLMGTGYNEQFF. Here the CDR3 DNA reads TGTGCCAGCAGCTTAATGGGGACAGGGTACAATGAGCAGTTCTTC.